Here is one TCR beta chain with its context. Its specificity is unknown. Replicate sorted-subset PCRs were loaded with roughly 200 ng DNA, 30,000 to 35,000 T cell genomes. Sequencing was performed with immunoSEQ multiplex PCR; in TCRdb, only in-frame clones are kept and a portion is missing. The sample lists 2,500,000 or so clones; 93% were seen once. The sample belongs to a study of shared clonotypes between healthy human individuals. At the level of the study: Participating donors consisted of a couple of women and three men aged 18 to 49.

General observations from the study: Represented genetic and exposure-history diversity was restricted by having few donors.

All participating donors were Caucasian adults from Nashville, Tennessee. The CDR3 covers 18 residues. V dropped 0 bases and J dropped 2; count of bases not matched to a gene: 10. Looked up from germline, CDR1 is SGHTA and CDR2 is FQGTGA. The chain is built from TRBV7-3 and TRBJ2-3; 8 bases align to TRBD2. The source material was naive CD4+ T cells from PBMCs. Subset of the sample: CD45RA+ positively selected. This receptor was identified in a man between 18 and 29 years old in good health. Some clones in this sample may be carry-over from other donors' samples. The CDR3 sequence is CASSLTSTSGSNTDTQYF. CDR3 nucleotides: TGTGCCAGCAGCTTAACGTCTACTAGCGGTTCAAACACAGATACGCAGTATTTT.